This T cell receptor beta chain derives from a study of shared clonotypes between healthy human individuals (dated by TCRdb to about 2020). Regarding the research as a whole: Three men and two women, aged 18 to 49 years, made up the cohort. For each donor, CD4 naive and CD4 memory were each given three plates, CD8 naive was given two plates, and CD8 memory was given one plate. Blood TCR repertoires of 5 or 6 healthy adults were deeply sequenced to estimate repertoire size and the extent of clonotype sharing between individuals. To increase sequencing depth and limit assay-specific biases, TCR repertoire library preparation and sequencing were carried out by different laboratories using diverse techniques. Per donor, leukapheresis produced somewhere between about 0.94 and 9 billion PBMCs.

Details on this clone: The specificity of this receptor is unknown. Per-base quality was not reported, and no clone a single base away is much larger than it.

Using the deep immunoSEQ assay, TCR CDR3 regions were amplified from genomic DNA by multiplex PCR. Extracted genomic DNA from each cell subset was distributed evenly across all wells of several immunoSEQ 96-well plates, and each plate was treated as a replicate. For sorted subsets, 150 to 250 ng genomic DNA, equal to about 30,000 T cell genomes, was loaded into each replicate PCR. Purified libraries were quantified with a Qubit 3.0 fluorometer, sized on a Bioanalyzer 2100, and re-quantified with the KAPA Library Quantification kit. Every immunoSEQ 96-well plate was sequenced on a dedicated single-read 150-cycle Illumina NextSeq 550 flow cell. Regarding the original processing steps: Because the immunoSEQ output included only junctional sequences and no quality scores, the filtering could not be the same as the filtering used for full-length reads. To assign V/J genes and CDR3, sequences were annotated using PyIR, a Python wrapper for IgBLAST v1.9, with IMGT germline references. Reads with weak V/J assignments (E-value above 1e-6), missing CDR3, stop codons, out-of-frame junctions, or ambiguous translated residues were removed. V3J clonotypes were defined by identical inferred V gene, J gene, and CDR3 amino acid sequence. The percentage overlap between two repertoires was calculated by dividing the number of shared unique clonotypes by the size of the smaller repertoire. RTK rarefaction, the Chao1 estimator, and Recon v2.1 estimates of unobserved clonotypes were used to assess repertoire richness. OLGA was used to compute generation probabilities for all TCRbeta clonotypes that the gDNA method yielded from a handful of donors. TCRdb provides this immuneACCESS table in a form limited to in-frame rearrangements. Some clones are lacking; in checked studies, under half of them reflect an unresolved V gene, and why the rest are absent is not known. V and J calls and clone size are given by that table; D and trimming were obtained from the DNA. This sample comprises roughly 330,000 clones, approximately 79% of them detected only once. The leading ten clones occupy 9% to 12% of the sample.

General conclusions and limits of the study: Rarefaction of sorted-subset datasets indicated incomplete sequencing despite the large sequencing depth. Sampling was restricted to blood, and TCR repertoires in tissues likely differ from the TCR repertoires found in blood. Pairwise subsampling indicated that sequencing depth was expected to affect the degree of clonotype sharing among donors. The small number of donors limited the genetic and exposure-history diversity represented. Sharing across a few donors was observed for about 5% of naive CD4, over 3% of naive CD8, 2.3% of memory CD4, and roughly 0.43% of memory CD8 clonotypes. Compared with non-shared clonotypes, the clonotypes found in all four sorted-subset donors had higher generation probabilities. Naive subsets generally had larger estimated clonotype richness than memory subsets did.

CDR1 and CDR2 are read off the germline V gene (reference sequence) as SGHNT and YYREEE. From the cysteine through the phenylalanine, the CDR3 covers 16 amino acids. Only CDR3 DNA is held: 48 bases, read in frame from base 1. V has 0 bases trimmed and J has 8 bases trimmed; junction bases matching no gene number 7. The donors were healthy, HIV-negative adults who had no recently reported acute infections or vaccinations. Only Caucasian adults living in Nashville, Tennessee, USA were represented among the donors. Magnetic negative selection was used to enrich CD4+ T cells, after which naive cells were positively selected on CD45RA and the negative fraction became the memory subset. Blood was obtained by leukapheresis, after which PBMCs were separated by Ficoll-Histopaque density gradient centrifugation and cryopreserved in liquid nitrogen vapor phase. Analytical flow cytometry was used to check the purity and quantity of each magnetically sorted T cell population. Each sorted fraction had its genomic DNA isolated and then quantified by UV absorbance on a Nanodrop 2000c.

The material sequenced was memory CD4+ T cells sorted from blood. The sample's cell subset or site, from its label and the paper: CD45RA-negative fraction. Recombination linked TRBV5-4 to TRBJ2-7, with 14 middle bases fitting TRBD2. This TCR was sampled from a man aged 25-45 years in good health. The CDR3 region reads CASSLVGGLAGVQQYF. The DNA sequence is TGTGCCAGCAGCTTGGTTGGGGGACTAGCGGGAGTTCAGCAGTACTTC.